The 11 T cell receptor beta chains below were found in one sample sequenced in a study of vaccination and CD4 T cells after COVID-19. Once obtained from cultured CD4+ T cells, the DNA was sequenced using the Oncomine TCR Beta short-read assay. TCRdb passed the PCR reads through MiXCR, listing each CDR3 protein once. The top ten hold around 15% of the sample, which has approximately 12,000 distinct CDR3 sequences, more than 45% seen once. Their antigens remain unidentified. Treatment denoted: roughly ten-day PBMC culture with coronavirus spike peptide pools or control peptides (ViraFEST assay). The sample was CD4+ T cells from blood, cultured in vitro. The receptors stem from a human donor who had recovered from COVID-19.

The genes are TRBV28 and TRBJ1-5; possible D gene TRBD1, 5 bases. CDR3 length: 15 residues. Per germline, CDR1 MDHEN and CDR2 SYDVKM. Trimming shortened V by 6 bases and J by 0 bases, and 12 bases separated the two germline ends. The CDR3 nucleotides read TGTGCCAGCAGGCCGACAGCGTATAGCAATCAGCCCCAGCATTTT. This encodes CASRPTAYSNQPQHF.

This clonotype showed up just a few times. For the CDR3, the DNA is TGTGCCAGCACCCGGGACGCGGGTCAGCCCCAGCATTTT. Its protein product is CASTRDAGQPQHF. The genes are TRBV27 and TRBJ1-5, with D maybe TRBD1 (5 bases). Between the trimmed V and J ends, which lost 7 bases and 6 bases, there was a span of 13 bases. CDR1 and CDR2 from the germline V gene are MNHEY and SMNVEV (reference sequence). This CDR3 is built from 13 residues.

This clonotype came up once. CDR3 in amino acids: CASSPQGTRRTGELFF. The CDR3 nucleotides read TGTGCCAGCAGCCCCCAGGGGACCCGAAGGACCGGGGAGCTGTTTTTT. V gene TRBV7-3 combines with J gene TRBJ2-2; TRBD1 is a possible D gene (6 bases). V was trimmed by 5 bases and J by 5 bases, leaving 18 bases between them. Germline CDR1 and CDR2: SGHTA and FQGTGA. The CDR3 is 16 residues long.

V is TRBV7-8 and J is TRBJ2-4, with 7 bases lining up with TRBD1. The length of the CDR3 is 16 residues. The ends lost 2 bases at V and 0 bases at J; junction bases unmatched: 4. Germline CDR1 SGHVS, CDR2 FQNEAQ. The CDR3 reads CASSLTGVLAKNIQYF. DNA of the CDR3: TGTGCCAGCAGCTTAACAGGGGTACTAGCCAAAAACATTCAGTACTTC.

The chain joins TRBV7-2 to TRBJ1-1; D gene uncertain. Germline CDR1 and CDR2: SGHTA and FQGNSA. This CDR3 is built from 11 residues. Trimming left V 2 bases short and J 4 bases short, with 2 bases between. CDR3 protein: CASSLFTEAFF. DNA of the CDR3: TGTGCCAGCAGCTTATTCACTGAAGCTTTCTTT.

The chain uses TRBV25-1 and TRBJ2-3; TRBD1 might be the D (5 bases). V lost 7 bases to trimming and J lost 4 bases, with 12 bases between them. Germline V gene sequence: CDR1 MGHDK, CDR2 SYGVNS. The CDR3 is made up of 13 amino acids. CDR3 in amino acids: CASMTEFSDTQYF. The DNA for the CDR3 is TGTGCCAGCATGACAGAGTTCTCAGATACGCAGTATTTT.

V usage is TRBV5-1 and J usage is TRBJ2-3; TRBD2 is a possible D gene (6 bases). Trimming cost V 3 bases and J 2 bases, with 13 bases left between them. This CDR3 comprises 15 residues. The V gene's germline CDR1 is SGHRS and CDR2 YFSETQ. The CDR3: CASSSFAGPTDTQYF. The CDR3 DNA reads as TGCGCCAGCAGCTCCTTTGCGGGGCCCACAGATACGCAGTATTTT.

CDR3 sequence: CSARAAHGYTF. The DNA of the CDR3 is TGCAGTGCTAGGGCCGCCCATGGCTACACCTTC. The chain combines TRBV20-1 with TRBJ1-2; D is unclear. There are 11 residues in the CDR3. The germline V gene has CDR1 DFQATT and CDR2 SNEGSKA (reference sequence). With 3 bases removed from V and 6 bases from J, the gap between germline ends came to 8 bases.

Worth noting for this clonotype: One end of the junction does not line up with germline, which may come from a read error. The genes are TRBV20-1 and TRBJ2-7, with TRBD1 matching 9 bases. This CDR3 comprises 16 residues. CDR1 DFQATT and CDR2 SNEGSKA come from the germline V gene (reference sequence). The CDR3 loop is CSASLNPGQGRSEQYF. For the CDR3, the DNA is TGCAGCGCTAGCCTCAACCCGGGACAGGGACGTTCCGAGCAGTACTTC.

This chain connects TRBV2 to TRBJ2-5, with 8 bases lining up with TRBD2. CDR1 is SNHLY and CDR2 is FYNNEI in the germline V gene. The CDR3 sequence is 16 residues long. J was trimmed by 2 bases and V by 5 bases; bases with no gene match: 10. The CDR3 bases are TGTGCCAGCAGTCGTTCGGGGGGGCACCTTCAAGAGACCCAGTACTTC. Protein sequence: CASSRSGGHLQETQYF. Full variable domain (rest looked up from reference TRBV2 and TRBJ2-5): EPEVTQTPSHQVTQMGQEVILRCVPISNHLYFYWYRQILGQKVEFLVSFYNNEISEKSEIFDDQFSVERPDGSNFTLKIRSTKLEDSAMYFCASSRSGGHLQETQYFGPGTRLLVL.

The chain has TRBV20-1 and TRBJ1-2, with 10 bases lining up with TRBD1. The length of the CDR3 is 16 residues. In germline, CDR1 is DFQATT, CDR2 SNEGSKA (reference sequence). V was pared by 1 base and J by 7 bases, with 12 bases of the junction left unmatched. This CDR3 reads CSARVPGQGTEAGYTF. The CDR3 region has the DNA TGCAGTGCTAGAGTCCCGGGACAGGGGACGGAAGCTGGCTACACCTTC.